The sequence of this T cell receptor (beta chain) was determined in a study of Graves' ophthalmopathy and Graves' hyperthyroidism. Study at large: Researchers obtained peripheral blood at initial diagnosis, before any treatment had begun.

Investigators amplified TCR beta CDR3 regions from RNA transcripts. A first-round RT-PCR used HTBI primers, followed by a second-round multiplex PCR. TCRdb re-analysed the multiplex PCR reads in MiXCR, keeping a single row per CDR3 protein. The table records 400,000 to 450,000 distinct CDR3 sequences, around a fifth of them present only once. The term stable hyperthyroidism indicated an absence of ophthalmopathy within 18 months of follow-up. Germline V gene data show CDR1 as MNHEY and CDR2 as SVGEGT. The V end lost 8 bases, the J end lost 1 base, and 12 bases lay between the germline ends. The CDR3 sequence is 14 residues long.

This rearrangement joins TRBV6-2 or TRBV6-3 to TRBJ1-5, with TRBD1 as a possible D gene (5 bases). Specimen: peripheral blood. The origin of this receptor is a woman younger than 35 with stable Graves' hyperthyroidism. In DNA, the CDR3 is TGTGCCAGCGGCTTGCAGGGCAGCAATCAGCCCCAGCATTTT. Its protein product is CASGLQGSNQPQHF.